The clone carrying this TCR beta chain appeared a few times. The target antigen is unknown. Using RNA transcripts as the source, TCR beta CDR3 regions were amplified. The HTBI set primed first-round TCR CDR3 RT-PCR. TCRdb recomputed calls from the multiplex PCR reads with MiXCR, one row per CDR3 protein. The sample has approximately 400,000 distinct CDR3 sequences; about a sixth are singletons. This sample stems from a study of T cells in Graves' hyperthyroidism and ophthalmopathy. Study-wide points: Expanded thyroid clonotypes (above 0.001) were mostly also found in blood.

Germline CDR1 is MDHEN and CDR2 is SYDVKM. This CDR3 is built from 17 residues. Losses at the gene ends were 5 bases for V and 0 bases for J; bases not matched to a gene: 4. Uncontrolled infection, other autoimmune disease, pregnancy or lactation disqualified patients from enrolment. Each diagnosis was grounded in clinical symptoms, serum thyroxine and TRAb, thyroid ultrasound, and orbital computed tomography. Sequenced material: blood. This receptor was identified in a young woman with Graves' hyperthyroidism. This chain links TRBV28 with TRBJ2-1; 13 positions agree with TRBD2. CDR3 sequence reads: CASSQLAGGPSYNEQFF. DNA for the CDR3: TGTGCCAGCAGTCAACTAGCGGGAGGGCCCTCCTACAATGAGCAGTTCTTC.